This T cell receptor (beta chain) was found in a study of cytomegalovirus exposure and HLA in healthy donors. Across the study: As an earlier analysis found, some 180 million T cells yielded 90 million to 140 million unique TCR beta sequences. The study placed around 80% of its roughly 410 genotyped donors in the Caucasian-associated ancestry cluster.

The PCR ran on 60 Vbeta and 13 Jbeta primers. The repertoire was sequenced with immunoSEQ multiplex PCR; TCRdb's copy has only in-frame clones and lacks some. The repertoire holds around 94,000 clones, with roughly 83% as singletons. The TCR originated in a man aged 35-49 years in good health and CMV-seronegative. Input material: PBMCs.

CDR3 loop: CASRDGGGVYEQYF. As DNA, the CDR3 is TGTGCCAGCAGGGACGGCGGGGGGGTCTACGAGCAGTACTTC. The chain carries TRBV2 and TRBJ2-7, with TRBD2 matching over 9 bases. The CDR3 has 14 amino acids. The germline V gene encodes CDR1 SNHLY and CDR2 FYNNEI. V dropped 6 bases and J dropped 3; count of bases not matched to a gene: 6.